Listed below are T cell receptor beta chains from one sample, sequenced in a study of blood T cell repertoires in COVID-19. Repertoires were generated with immunoSEQ multiplex PCR, while TCRdb's copy carries only in-frame clones and drops some. The sample comprises some 64,000 clones, nearly 80% of which are singletons, and roughly 6.3% rests with the top ten. The sample was peripheral blood. The receptor set was obtained from a woman aged 60-75 years with acute or convalescent COVID-19. Each CDR3 is given with its conserved first and last residue. A D gene is named only where the DNA matches it firmly. A clone size is listed for some rows: how often the clone was seen (once, few, many), or a class if it is expanded.

TRBD1	TRBV2	NA	TRBJ1-5	TGTGCCAGCTCACAGGGGGCGACTAGCAATCAGCCCCAGCATTTT	CASSQGATSNQPQHF
TRBD2	TRBV19	NA	TRBJ2-6	TGTGCCAGTAGTATGGGTGGACTAGCGGGGTTCTCTGGGGCCAACGTCCTGACTTTC	CASSMGGLAGFSGANVLTF
NA	TRBV7-7	NA	TRBJ2-2	TGTGCTAGCAGCGTCGGGAGTTCCGGGGAGCTGTTTTTT	CASSVGSSGELFF
NA	TRBV4-2	NA	TRBJ1-3	TGTGCCAGCAGCCAAGCCGCAGGGCGCTCTGGAAACACCATATATTTT	CASSQAAGRSGNTIYF
NA	TRBV6-5	NA	TRBJ1-2	TGTGCCAGCAGCCAAACCCAGGGGTATGGCTACACCTTC	CASSQTQGYGYTF
TRBD1	TRBV24-1	NA	TRBJ2-3	TGTGCCACCAGTGAAGGGGGACAGGGGACAGATACGCAGTATTTT	CATSEGGQGTDTQYF
TRBD1	TRBV20-1	NA	TRBJ1-2	TGCAGTGCTCGTGGACAGGGTAACTATGGCTACACCTTC	CSARGQGNYGYTF
NA	TRBV19	NA	TRBJ1-2	TGTGCCAGTAGGGCCAACGGCTACACCTTC	CASRANGYTF
TRBD2	TRBV6-6	NA	TRBJ2-1	TGTGCCAGCAGTTACGGTACTAGCGGGCAGTTCTTC	CASSYGTSGQFF
NA	TRBV5-8	NA	TRBJ1-1	TGTGCCAGCAGTTTCGGGCCGGGGACTGAAGCTTTCTTT	CASSFGPGTEAFF
NA	TRBV9	NA	TRBJ2-2	TGTGCCAGCAGCGTAGAGCCCCAGGACACCGGGGAGCTGTTTTTT	CASSVEPQDTGELFF
TRBD1	TRBV10-3	NA	TRBJ2-7	TGTGCCATCAGTGAGCCGGGGGACAGGGACGACGAGCAGTACTTC	CAISEPGDRDDEQYF
NA	TRBV4-2	NA	TRBJ1-4	TGTGCCAGCAGCCAAGATCTAATAAATGAAAAACTGTTTTTT	CASSQDLINEKLFF
NA	TRBV5-1	once	TRBJ1-1	TGCGCCAGCAGCCACCCAGAAAACACTGAAGCTTTCTTT	CASSHPENTEAFF
NA	TRBV27	NA	TRBJ1-2	TGTGCCAGCACGGATAATTGGGGGGAACTAAGTGGCTACACCTTC	CASTDNWGELSGYTF
TRBD1	TRBV2	NA	TRBJ1-1	TGTGCCAGCACCAGGGGGTTGAACACTGAAGCTTTCTTT	CASTRGLNTEAFF
TRBD1	TRBV7-9	NA	TRBJ1-1	TGTGCCAGCAGCTTAAGACAGGGAGCAAGTGGTGGTGGGTCTTTCTTT	CASSLRQGASGGGSFF
NA	TRBV12-2	NA	TRBJ2-7	TGTGCAAGTCGCTTAAAAATAATTCAGGGCGGCGAGCAGTACTTC	CASRLKIIQGGEQYF
NA	TRBV4-3	once	TRBJ1-2	TGCGCCAGCAGCCAAGATCCTCCAAATCGCGAGGGCTACACCTTC	CASSQDPPNREGYTF
NA	TRBV2	NA	TRBJ1-1	TGTGCCAGCAGACTACAGGTGAACACTGAAGCTTTCTTT	CASRLQVNTEAFF
TRBD1	TRBV18	NA	TRBJ2-5	TGTGCCAGCTCACCCGACAGGGTCCAAGAGACCCAGTACTTC	CASSPDRVQETQYF
TRBD1	TRBV19	NA	TRBJ2-5	TGTGCCAGTAGTATTTCCACCGGACAGGTTCGTGAGACCCAGTACTTC	CASSISTGQVRETQYF
TRBD1	TRBV5-6	NA	TRBJ2-5	TGTGCCAGCAGCTTGAAACGGGACAGGGGGGAGACCCAGTACTTC	CASSLKRDRGETQYF
TRBD1	TRBV6-5	NA	TRBJ2-7	TGTGCCAGCAGACGACAGGGGTCCTACGAGCAGTACTTC	CASRRQGSYEQYF
NA	TRBV27	few	TRBJ1-2	TGTGCCAGCAGCCCAGACGTCACCCGGGTCGCTTATGGCTACACCTTC	CASSPDVTRVAYGYTF
TRBD1	TRBV7-2	few	TRBJ2-1	TGTGCCAGCAGCTTACTGGACAGGGTTTACAATGAGCAGTTCTTC	CASSLLDRVYNEQFF
TRBD1	TRBV5-4	few	TRBJ1-3	TGTGCCAGCAGCGCTGGACAGGGAAGGAACACCATATATTTT	CASSAGQGRNTIYF
TRBD1	TRBV15	NA	TRBJ1-6	TGTGCCACCAGCAGAGGAGGGGGCGCATCCTATAATTCACCCCTCCACTTT	CATSRGGGASYNSPLHF
NA	TRBV7-8	once	TRBJ2-2	TGTGCCAGCAGCTTAGTTGGCCGCACCGGGGAGCTGTTTTTT	CASSLVGRTGELFF
TRBD1	TRBV27	NA	TRBJ1-4	TGTGCCAGCAGTTTAGGACAGGGGGCGGTTGAAAAACTGTTTTTT	CASSLGQGAVEKLFF
NA	TRBV7-2	few	TRBJ2-2	TGTGCCAGCAGCTTGAATTCAGGAGGTGCCACCGGGGAGCTGTTTTTT	CASSLNSGGATGELFF
NA	TRBV12-3/TRBV12-4	NA	TRBJ1-1	TGTGCCAGCAGCCAATGGAACACTGAAGCTTTCTTT	CASSQWNTEAFF
NA	TRBV12-3/TRBV12-4	NA	TRBJ2-1	TGTGCCAGCAGTTTGGGGCAGGGCCGCGAGCAGTTCTTC	CASSLGQGREQFF
TRBD2	TRBV15	few	TRBJ2-1	TGTGCCACCAGCAGAGGTCTAGCGGGGGGGGAGGATGAGCAGTTCTTC	CATSRGLAGGEDEQFF
NA	TRBV30	NA	TRBJ2-2	TGTGCAGTGGACAGATGGACCGGGGAGCTGTTTTTT	CAVDRWTGELFF
TRBD1	TRBV25-1	NA	TRBJ1-2	TGTGCCAGCAGCGATGGGACAGGGAGTGATCGGCCTGGCTACACCTTC	CASSDGTGSDRPGYTF
NA	TRBV10-1	NA	TRBJ2-7	TGCGCCAGCAGTGAGTCGCGGGCAGGTAGCTACGAGCAGTACTTC	CASSESRAGSYEQYF
TRBD2	TRBV9	NA	TRBJ2-7	TGTGCCAGCAGCGTTGACGCCCCGACTAGCGGGGTCTCCTACGAGCAGTACTTC	CASSVDAPTSGVSYEQYF
TRBD1	TRBV7-2	NA	TRBJ2-7	TGTGCCAGCAGCTCCGACAGGGGATTCTACGAGCAGTACTTC	CASSSDRGFYEQYF
TRBD1	TRBV28	once	TRBJ1-2	TGTGCCAGCAGTTCTCCTAACCCCGGACAGGGGGGTGGCTACACCTTC	CASSSPNPGQGGGYTF
NA	TRBV7-9	NA	TRBJ2-2	TGTGCCAGCCGCACAGGGACGAAGCCCGGGGAGCTGTTTTTT	CASRTGTKPGELFF
NA	TRBV6-5	NA	TRBJ1-4	TGTGCCAGCGGGGATCTGATGGGAGGCGAAAAACTGTTTTTT	CASGDLMGGEKLFF
NA	TRBV29-1	NA	TRBJ2-2	TGCAGCGTTGTTGTCAGGGCGAACACCGGGGAGCTGTTTTTT	CSVVVRANTGELFF
TRBD1	TRBV4-3	once	TRBJ1-4	TGCGCCAGCAGCCCTGAGAAAAGGAACAGGGGAGGTGAAAAACTGTTTTTT	CASSPEKRNRGGEKLFF
NA	TRBV7-2	NA	TRBJ2-3	TGTGCCAGCAGCAAAAATGGCGGGGCATGGGCAGATACGCAGTATTTT	CASSKNGGAWADTQYF
NA	TRBV5-6	NA	TRBJ2-7	TGTGCCAGCAGCAATCCGGGACAAAGGATCTACGAGCAGTACTTC	CASSNPGQRIYEQYF
TRBD2	TRBV11-2	NA	TRBJ2-5	TGTGCCAGCAGCTTAAAGCGGGGGTTCCAAGAGACCCAGTACTTC	CASSLKRGFQETQYF
NA	TRBV30	NA	TRBJ1-3	TGTGCCTGGGAGGTATCAGGAGGAAACACCATATATTTT	CAWEVSGGNTIYF
TRBD2	TRBV19	NA	TRBJ2-3	TGTGCCAGTAGTACCGGACTAGGCCAGCCAAACACAGATACGCAGTATTTT	CASSTGLGQPNTDTQYF
NA	TRBV5-6	NA	TRBJ1-1	TGTGCCAGCAACTTTCCGCTAGAAGACACTGAAGCTTTCTTT	CASNFPLEDTEAFF
NA	TRBV7-6	NA	TRBJ1-1	TGTGCCAGCAGCTTAATGGGAGGGGGGGCTGAAGCTTTCTTT	CASSLMGGGAEAFF
TRBD2	TRBV7-2	NA	TRBJ2-5	TGTGCCAGCAGCTCGCCTACCGGGACTAGCGGGGGGGAGACCCAGTACTTC	CASSSPTGTSGGETQYF
TRBD2	TRBV4-2	NA	TRBJ2-5	TGTGCCAGCAGCCAAGCCCAAGCGGGGGGGGAAGAGACCCAGTACTTC	CASSQAQAGGEETQYF
NA	TRBV27	once	TRBJ1-5	TGTGCCAGCAGCCAGAACCCAACAGGGATTCAGCCCCAGCATTTT	CASSQNPTGIQPQHF
TRBD1	TRBV5-1	NA	TRBJ1-4	TGCGCCAGCTCCCCCCTGACAGGGGGCATTGCTAATGAAAAACTGTTTTTT	CASSPLTGGIANEKLFF
NA	TRBV27	NA	TRBJ1-4	TGTGCCAGCAGTTTATCAACCAGAGGGGGACGGAAAAATGAAAAACTGTTTTTT	CASSLSTRGGRKNEKLFF
NA	TRBV27	few	TRBJ1-5	TGTGCCAGCAGTGCGGCCGGAACCAATCAGCCCCAGCATTTT	CASSAAGTNQPQHF